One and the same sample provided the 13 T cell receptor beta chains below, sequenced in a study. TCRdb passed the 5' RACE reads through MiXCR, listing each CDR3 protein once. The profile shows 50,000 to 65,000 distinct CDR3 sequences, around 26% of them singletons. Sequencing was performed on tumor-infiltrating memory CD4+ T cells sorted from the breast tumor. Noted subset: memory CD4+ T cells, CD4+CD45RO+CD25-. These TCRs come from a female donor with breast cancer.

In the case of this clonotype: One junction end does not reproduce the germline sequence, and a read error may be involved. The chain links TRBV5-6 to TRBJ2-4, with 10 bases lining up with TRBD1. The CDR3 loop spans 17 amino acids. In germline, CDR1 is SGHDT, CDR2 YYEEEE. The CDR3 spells CTSSLTGSGDRGNIQYF. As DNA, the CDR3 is TGTACCAGCAGCTTGACAGGGAGCGGGGACAGGGGAAACATTCAGTACTTC. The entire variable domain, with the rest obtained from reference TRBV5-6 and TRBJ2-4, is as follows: DAGVTQSPTHLIKTRGQQVTLRCSPKSGHDTVSWYQQALGQGPQFIFQYYEEEERQRGNFPDRFSGHQFPNYSSELNVNALLLGDSALYLCTSSLTGSGDRGNIQYFGAGTRLSVL.

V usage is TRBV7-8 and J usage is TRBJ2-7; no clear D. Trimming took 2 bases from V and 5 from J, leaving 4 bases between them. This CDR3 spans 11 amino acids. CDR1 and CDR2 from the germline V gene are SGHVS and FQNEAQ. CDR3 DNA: TGTGCCAGCAGCTTATTAGACGAGCAGTACTTC. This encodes CASSLLDEQYF.

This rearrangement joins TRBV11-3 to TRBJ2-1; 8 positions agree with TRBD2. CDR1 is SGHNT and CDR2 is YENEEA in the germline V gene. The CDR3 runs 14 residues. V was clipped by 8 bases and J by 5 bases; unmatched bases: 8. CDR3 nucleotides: TGTGCCAGCCGACAAAGCGGGAGCAACAATGAGCAGTTCTTC. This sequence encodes CASRQSGSNNEQFF.

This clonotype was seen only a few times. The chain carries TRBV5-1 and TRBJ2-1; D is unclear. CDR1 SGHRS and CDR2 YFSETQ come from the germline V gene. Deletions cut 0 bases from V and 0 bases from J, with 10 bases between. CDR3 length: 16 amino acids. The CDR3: CASSLAQLSSYNEQFF. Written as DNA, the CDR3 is TGCGCCAGCAGCTTGGCCCAACTTAGCTCCTACAATGAGCAGTTCTTC.

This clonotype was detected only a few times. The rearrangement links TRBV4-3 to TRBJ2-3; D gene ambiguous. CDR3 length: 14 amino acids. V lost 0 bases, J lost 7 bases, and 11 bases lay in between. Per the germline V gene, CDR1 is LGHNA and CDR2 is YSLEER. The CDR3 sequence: CASSQDRPANTQYF. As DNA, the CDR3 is TGCGCCAGCAGCCAAGATCGGCCGGCGAATACGCAGTATTTT.

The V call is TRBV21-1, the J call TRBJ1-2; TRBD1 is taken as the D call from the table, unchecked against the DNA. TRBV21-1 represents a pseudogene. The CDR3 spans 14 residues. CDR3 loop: CASSKRQGARGYTF. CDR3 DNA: TGTGCCAGCAGCAAAAGACAGGGGGCACGCGGCTACACCTTC.

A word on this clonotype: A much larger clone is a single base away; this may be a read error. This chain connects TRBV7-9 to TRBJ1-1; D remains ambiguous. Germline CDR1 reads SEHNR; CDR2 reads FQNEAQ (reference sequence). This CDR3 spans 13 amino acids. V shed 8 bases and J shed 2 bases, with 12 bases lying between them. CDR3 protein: CASSRRSNTEAFF. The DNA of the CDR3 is TGTGCCAGCTCCCGGAGGTCCAACACTGAAGCTTTCTTT.

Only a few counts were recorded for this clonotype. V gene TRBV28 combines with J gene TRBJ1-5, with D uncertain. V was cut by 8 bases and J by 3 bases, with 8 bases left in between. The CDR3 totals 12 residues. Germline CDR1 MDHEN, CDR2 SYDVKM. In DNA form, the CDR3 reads TGTGCCAGCGGGCGGATCAATCAGCCCCAGCATTTT. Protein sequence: CASGRINQPQHF.

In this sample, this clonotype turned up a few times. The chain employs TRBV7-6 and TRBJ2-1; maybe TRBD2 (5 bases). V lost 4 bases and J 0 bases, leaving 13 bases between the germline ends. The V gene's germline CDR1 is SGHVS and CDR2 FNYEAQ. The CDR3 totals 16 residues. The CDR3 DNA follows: TGTGCCAGCAGCTGGGAGCATAACCGCTCCTACAATGAGCAGTTCTTC. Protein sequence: CASSWEHNRSYNEQFF.

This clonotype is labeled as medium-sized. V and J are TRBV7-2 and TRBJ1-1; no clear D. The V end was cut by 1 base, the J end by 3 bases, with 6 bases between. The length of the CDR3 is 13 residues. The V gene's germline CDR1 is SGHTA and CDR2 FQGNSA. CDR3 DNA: TGTGCCAGCAGCTTAGAACAGCACACTGAAGCTTTCTTT. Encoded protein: CASSLEQHTEAFF.

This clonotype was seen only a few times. The CDR3 reads CASIQGGEAFF. CDR3 coding DNA: TGTGCCAGCATCCAGGGCGGTGAAGCTTTCTTT. The genes are TRBV6-2 or TRBV6-3 and TRBJ1-1, with a weak D call TRBD1 (5 bases). The CDR3 has 11 amino acids. Germline CDR1 and CDR2: MNHEY and SVGEGT. V was clipped by 7 bases and J by 7 bases, with 10 bases between them.

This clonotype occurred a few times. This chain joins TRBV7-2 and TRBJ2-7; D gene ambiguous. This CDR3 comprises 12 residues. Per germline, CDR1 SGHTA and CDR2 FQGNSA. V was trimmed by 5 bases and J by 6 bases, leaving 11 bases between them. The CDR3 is CASSPGRLEQYF. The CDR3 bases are TGTGCCAGCAGCCCGGGTAGGCTCGAGCAGTACTTC.

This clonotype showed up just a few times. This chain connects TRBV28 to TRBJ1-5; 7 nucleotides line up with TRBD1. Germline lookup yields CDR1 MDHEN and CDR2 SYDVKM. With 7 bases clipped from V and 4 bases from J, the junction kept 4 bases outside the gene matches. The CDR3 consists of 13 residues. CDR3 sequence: CASKGAWNQPQHF. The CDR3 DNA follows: TGTGCCAGCAAGGGGGCTTGGAATCAGCCCCAGCATTTT.